Below, 25 T cell receptor beta chains from the same sample are listed, as sequenced in a study of long-term antiretroviral therapy in people with HIV. Version v3.0 of the immunoSEQ assay was performed at survey level. The data were produced by immunoSEQ multiplex PCR, yet TCRdb's version contains in-frame clones alone and is incomplete. The table has 20,000 to 25,000 clones, just under 85% seen once. The sample in question was unsorted PBMCs, obtained 0.7 years before starting antiretroviral therapy. The receptors here all came from a man aged 25 to 45 with HIV.

The rearrangement links TRBV5-6 to TRBJ2-1; 8 bases match TRBD2. CDR1 is SGHDT and CDR2 is YYEEEE in the germline V gene. CDR3 length equals 16 residues. V lost 2 bases to trimming and J lost 6 bases; unmatched junction nucleotides: 10. The CDR3 loop reads CASSFPGSGGPNEQFF. Here the CDR3 DNA reads TGTGCCAGCAGCTTCCCAGGGAGCGGGGGCCCCAATGAGCAGTTCTTC.

The chain has TRBV7-9 and TRBJ2-7; TRBD1 agrees at 10 bases. CDR1 is SEHNR and CDR2 is FQNEAQ in the germline V gene (reference sequence). This CDR3 has 14 amino acids. V lost 5 bases and J lost 5; bases outside the gene matches: 6. The CDR3 loop is CASSPWTGGNEQYF. The CDR3 DNA follows: TGTGCCAGCAGCCCCTGGACAGGGGGGAACGAGCAGTACTTC.

The V gene is TRBV30, the J gene TRBJ2-1; D call uncertain. This CDR3 has 11 residues. V lost 0 bases and J 8 bases, leaving 5 bases between the germline ends. CDR1 and CDR2 from the germline V gene are GTSNPN and SVGIG (reference sequence). The CDR3 region is CAWSVLDEQFF. The CDR3 DNA reads TGTGCCTGGAGTGTACTCGATGAGCAGTTCTTC.

This rearrangement joins TRBV6-5 to TRBJ2-2; D tentatively reads TRBD1 or TRBD2 (7 bases each). Germline V CDR1 and CDR2: MNHEY, SVGAGI. V dropped 8 bases and J dropped 4 bases, with 17 bases sitting between them. The CDR3 runs 15 residues. Here the CDR3 reads CASLREGAITGELFF. The DNA of the CDR3 is TGTGCCAGCCTAAGGGAGGGGGCAATCACCGGGGAGCTGTTTTTT.

The rearrangement joins TRBV7-2 to TRBJ2-1; 7 bases match TRBD2. This CDR3 has 14 residues. With V trimmed by 8 bases and J by 4 bases, 8 bases remained unmatched. Germline V gives CDR1 SGHTA, CDR2 FQGNSA. The CDR3 spells CASADLGGYNEQFF. The CDR3 bases are TGTGCCAGCGCGGACCTCGGGGGGTACAATGAGCAGTTCTTC.

This clone showed up just once. This chain connects TRBV10-3 to TRBJ2-7; no clear D. The V and J ends lost 6 bases and 0 bases respectively, with 9 bases between them. Per the germline V gene, CDR1 is ENHRY and CDR2 is SYGVKD. This CDR3 spans 13 amino acids. CDR3 protein: CAISPRSSYEQYF. The CDR3 DNA reads as TGTGCCATCAGCCCCAGGAGCTCCTACGAGCAGTACTTC.

V usage is TRBV7-9 and J usage is TRBJ2-7; D might be TRBD1 or TRBD2, each matching 6 bases. Germline CDR1 reads SEHNR; CDR2 reads FQNEAQ (reference sequence). Trimming removed 2 bases at V and 5 bases at J, with 25 bases between. The CDR3 is 18 residues long. As DNA, the CDR3 is TGTGCCAGCAGCTTAACTCCGGGGGCTATAGAGCAAAGGAACGAGCAGTACTTC. The encoded protein is CASSLTPGAIEQRNEQYF.

The V and J genes are TRBV5-8 and TRBJ2-2, with 9 nucleotides matching TRBD1. The germline V gene encodes CDR1 SGHTS and CDR2 YDEGEE. The trim removed 4 bases at V and 3 bases at J, leaving 4 bases unmatched. This CDR3 spans 15 amino acids. The CDR3 protein is CASSPGQGDTGELFF. In nucleotides, the CDR3 is TGTGCCAGCAGCCCGGGACAGGGCGACACCGGGGAGCTGTTTTTT.

The rearrangement links TRBV5-1 to TRBJ1-4; the D is unclear. With 0 bases removed from V and 6 bases from J, the gap between germline ends came to 9 bases. The length of the CDR3 is 14 residues. Looked up from germline, CDR1 is SGHRS and CDR2 is YFSETQ. The CDR3 spells CASSLARLDEKLFF. As DNA, the CDR3 is TGCGCCAGCAGCTTGGCCCGCCTAGATGAAAAACTGTTTTTT. Drawing the rest from reference TRBV5-1 and TRBJ1-4, the complete variable domain is KAGVTQTPRYLIKTRGQQVTLSCSPISGHRSVSWYQQTPGQGLQFLFEYFSETQRNKGNFPGRFSGRQFSNSRSEMNVSTLELGDSALYLCASSLARLDEKLFFGSGTQLSVL.

The rearrangement joins TRBV5-4 to TRBJ1-2; D is undetermined. V was shortened by 2 bases and J by 0 bases, with 11 bases between the two germline ends. Germline V gene sequence: CDR1 SGHNT, CDR2 YYREEE (reference sequence). The CDR3 loop spans 15 amino acids. The CDR3 sequence is CASSFYRPSNYGYTF. CDR3 in DNA: TGTGCCAGCAGCTTCTACAGACCTTCTAACTATGGCTACACCTTC. Filled out from reference TRBV5-4 and TRBJ1-2, the complete variable domain reads ETGVTQSPTHLIKTRGQQVTLRCSSQSGHNTVSWYQQALGQGPQFIFQYYREEENGRGNFPPRFSGLQFPNYSSELNVNALELDDSALYLCASSFYRPSNYGYTFGSGTRLTVV.

The chain couples TRBV6-5 to TRBJ2-1; no definite D call. The CDR3 covers 12 residues. Trimming stripped 6 bases from V and 11 bases from J, with 14 bases between. Germline CDR1 reads MNHEY; CDR2 reads SVGAGI. This CDR3 reads CASSNPNGQQFF. The CDR3 DNA sequence: TGTGCCAGCAGCAACCCAAACGGTCAGCAGTTCTTC.

The chain carries TRBV27 and TRBJ1-5; D not resolved. There are 13 residues in the CDR3. The V end was cut by 2 bases, the J end by 0 bases, with 2 bases between. CDR1 is MNHEY and CDR2 is SMNVEV in the germline V gene (reference sequence). The CDR3 DNA reads as TGTGCCAGCAGTTTACATAGCAATCAGCCCCAGCATTTT. Amino acid sequence: CASSLHSNQPQHF.

The chain combines TRBV4-2 with TRBJ2-7, with TRBD1 as a possible D gene (5 bases). Per the germline V gene, CDR1 is LGHNA and CDR2 is YNFKEQ. The CDR3 has 16 amino acids. The V end lost 3 bases, the J end lost 1 base, and 16 bases lay between the germline ends. The CDR3 spells CASSQVQAPQSYEQYF. The DNA of the CDR3 is TGTGCCAGCAGCCAGGTACAGGCCCCTCAATCCTACGAGCAGTACTTC.

The chain joins TRBV19 to TRBJ1-4; D is ambiguous. Germline V gene data show CDR1 as LNHDA and CDR2 as SQIVND (reference sequence). CDR3 size: 16 residues. V shed 5 bases and J shed 0 bases, with 13 bases lying between them. Here the CDR3 DNA reads TGTGCCAGTAGTCGCGGGTATCGAGCAACTAATGAAAAACTGTTTTTT. It yields the protein CASSRGYRATNEKLFF.

The V call is TRBV19, the J call TRBJ1-4; weak D call: TRBD1 (5 bases). CDR1 is LNHDA, CDR2 SQIVND, per germline (reference sequence). Deletions cut 5 bases from V and 2 bases from J, with 15 bases between. CDR3 size: 16 residues. The DNA for the CDR3 is TGTGCCAGTAGTGTGCAAGGGACCAGGACTAATGAAAAACTGTTTTTT. Amino acid sequence: CASSVQGTRTNEKLFF.

The chain has TRBV2 and TRBJ2-7; D is undetermined. The germline CDR1 and CDR2 sequences are SNHLY and FYNNEI. The CDR3 totals 12 residues. Trimming removed 4 bases from V and 3 bases from J, with 7 bases in between. The DNA for the CDR3 is TGTGCCAGCAGTGTTTCCGACTACGAGCAGTACTTC. Its protein product is CASSVSDYEQYF.

The chain combines TRBV4-2 with TRBJ2-2, with D unresolved. This CDR3 has 17 residues. The ends were cut back, 4 bases at V and 3 bases at J, with 18 bases in the middle. The germline gives CDR1 LGHNA, CDR2 YNFKEQ. The CDR3 is CASSPSEGSFYTGELFF. DNA of the CDR3: TGTGCCAGCAGCCCCTCCGAAGGTAGCTTCTACACCGGGGAGCTGTTTTTT.

The chain links TRBV20-1 to TRBJ1-4; D remains ambiguous. Per germline, CDR1 DFQATT and CDR2 SNEGSKA (reference sequence). The V gene lost 3 bases and the J gene lost 5 bases, with 4 bases spanning the gap. This CDR3 spans 11 amino acids. As DNA, the CDR3 is TGCAGTGCTAGGGGAAATGAAAAACTGTTTTTT. Amino acid sequence: CSARGNEKLFF.

V is TRBV10-1 and J is TRBJ1-6; possible D gene TRBD1, 5 bases. Trimming shortened V by 5 bases and J by 4 bases, and 12 bases separated the two germline ends. The CDR3 consists of 15 residues. The germline gives CDR1 WNHNN, CDR2 SYGVQD (reference sequence). Written as DNA, the CDR3 is TGCGCCAGCAGTTATTCATGGACATATAATTCACCCCTCCACTTT. It translates to CASSYSWTYNSPLHF.

By frequency in the sample, this clone is medium-sized. The V and J genes are TRBV10-3 and TRBJ1-2, with TRBD1 matching 11 bases. The CDR3 consists of 16 residues. Germline V gene sequence: CDR1 ENHRY, CDR2 SYGVKD. The CDR3 is CATIGGQGAENYGYTF. The DNA for the CDR3 is TGTGCTACCATCGGAGGACAGGGGGCCGAAAACTATGGCTACACCTTC.

The chain joins TRBV5-1 to TRBJ2-3; D gene unclear. With 5 bases removed from V and 0 bases from J, the gap between germline ends came to 13 bases. Germline V lookup: CDR1 SGHRS, CDR2 YFSETQ. The CDR3 is 15 residues long. The CDR3 spells CASRSVPFSTDTQYF. The DNA for the CDR3 is TGCGCCAGCAGGTCGGTCCCGTTCAGCACAGATACGCAGTATTTT.

This chain uses TRBV9 with TRBJ2-7; 7 bases map to TRBD2. This CDR3 has 14 amino acids. V lost 4 bases and J lost 2; bases outside the gene matches: 6. CDR1 and CDR2 (germline): SGDLS, YYNGEE. CDR3 bases: TGTGCCAGCAGCCCCGGGGGAGGGCCCTACGAGCAGTACTTC. Its translation is CASSPGGGPYEQYF.

The chain uses TRBV2 and TRBJ2-7; 13 bases are a match to TRBD2. Germline V gene data show CDR1 as SNHLY and CDR2 as FYNNEI. CDR3 size: 16 residues. V shed 9 bases, J shed 6 bases, and the junction held 14 bases outside the gene matches. The CDR3 sequence: CASPGLAGTLGSEQYF. For the CDR3, the DNA is TGTGCCAGTCCGGGACTAGCGGGGACCCTCGGCTCCGAGCAGTACTTC.

The chain combines TRBV18 with TRBJ1-2, with D perhaps TRBD1 (5 bases). From germline, CDR1 is KGHSH and CDR2 LQKENI. The CDR3 is 14 amino acids. Deletions cut 3 bases from V and 4 bases from J, with 12 bases between. This CDR3 reads CASSPKTGGYGYTF. CDR3 sequence (DNA): TGTGCCAGCTCACCTAAGACTGGGGGCTATGGCTACACCTTC.

V is TRBV5-4 and J is TRBJ1-1, with D hard to call. Trimming took 4 bases from V and 0 from J, leaving 10 bases between them. The CDR3 covers 14 residues. Per germline, CDR1 SGHNT and CDR2 YYREEE (reference sequence). CDR3 coding DNA: TGTGCCAGCAGCGTAGTCCCTATGAACACTGAAGCTTTCTTT. Translation gives CASSVVPMNTEAFF.